These 20 T cell receptor beta chains originate from one sample sequenced in a study of blood T cell repertoires in COVID-19. The table came from immunoSEQ multiplex PCR; TCRdb's copy has only in-frame clones and leaves some out. This sample has over 90,000 clones, with about nine tenths found just once. The sequenced sample consisted of peripheral blood. These TCRs come from a woman in her 50s with COVID-19, enrolled during active disease.

The genes are TRBV19 and TRBJ1-5; D possibly corresponds to TRBD1 (5 bases). The V gene's germline CDR1 is LNHDA and CDR2 SQIVND (reference sequence). The V end lost 7 bases, the J end lost 0 bases, and 19 bases lay between the germline ends. The CDR3 extends over 17 amino acids. The CDR3 DNA is TGTGCCAGTAAGGGCGGGGCCCTGGGCAATAGCAATCAGCCCCAGCATTTT. Its protein is CASKGGALGNSNQPQHF.

The rearrangement joins TRBV5-1 to TRBJ2-3, with TRBD2 matching over 10 bases. V shed 6 bases, J shed 3 bases, and the junction held 7 bases outside the gene matches. CDR1 and CDR2 from the germline V gene are SGHRS and YFSETQ. The CDR3 is made up of 15 amino acids. Here the CDR3 DNA reads TGCGCCAGCACCTCGAGCGGGGGGGCGACAGATACGCAGTATTTT. It yields the protein CASTSSGGATDTQYF.

This clone occurred once. This chain links TRBV30 with TRBJ1-6, with a possible D match to TRBD1 (6 bases). Trimming removed 2 bases at V and 7 bases at J, with 12 bases between. This CDR3 has 14 amino acids. CDR1 GTSNPN and CDR2 SVGIG come from the germline V gene (reference sequence). CDR3 protein: CAWSTGLGNSPLHF. The CDR3 nucleotides read TGTGCCTGGAGTACAGGGCTGGGGAATTCACCCCTCCACTTT. Full variable domain (missing parts from reference TRBV30 and TRBJ1-6): SQTIHQWPATLVQPVGSPLSLECTVEGTSNPNLYWYRQAAGRGLQLLFYSVGIGQISSEVPQNLSASRPQDRQFILSSKKLLLSDSGFYLCAWSTGLGNSPLHFGNGTRLTVT.

The chain employs TRBV9 and TRBJ2-5; D not certain. Germline CDR1 and CDR2: SGDLS and YYNGEE. V lost 1 base and J lost 2, with 9 bases in between. The CDR3 runs 14 residues. CDR3 region: CASSVQAAQETQYF. DNA for the CDR3: TGTGCCAGCAGCGTACAGGCCGCACAAGAGACCCAGTACTTC.

This CDR3 is CASSPDRGGDNEQFF. The CDR3 DNA sequence: TGTGCCAGCAGCCCTGACAGGGGTGGGGACAATGAGCAGTTCTTC. This chain links TRBV7-9 with TRBJ2-1; 8 positions agree with TRBD1. This CDR3 is built from 15 residues. The germline CDR1 and CDR2 sequences are SEHNR and FQNEAQ (reference sequence). V dropped 5 bases and J dropped 5; count of bases not matched to a gene: 8.

This clone came up once. V usage is TRBV6-2 or TRBV6-3 and J usage is TRBJ1-4; D gene uncertain. The V gene lost 2 bases and the J gene lost 14 bases, with 12 bases spanning the gap. The CDR3 runs 12 residues. Germline V CDR1 and CDR2: MNHEY, SVGEGT. CDR3 sequence reads: CASSYATQDLFF. As DNA, the CDR3 is TGTGCCAGCAGTTACGCCACTCAAGATCTGTTTTTT.

The rearrangement joins TRBV28 to TRBJ2-3, with 9 nucleotides matching TRBD2. The CDR3 consists of 16 residues. Trimming took 6 bases from V and 1 from J; bases not matched to a gene: 8. Germline V lookup: CDR1 MDHEN, CDR2 SYDVKM. This CDR3 is CASSPVSGGGTDTQYF. In DNA form, the CDR3 reads TGTGCCAGCAGCCCCGTTAGCGGGGGAGGCACAGATACGCAGTATTTT.

The rearrangement links TRBV25-1 to TRBJ2-1, with D maybe TRBD2 (7 bases). From germline, CDR1 is MGHDK and CDR2 SYGVNS. The V end was cut by 5 bases, the J end by 4 bases, with 15 bases between. The CDR3 loop spans 15 amino acids. The CDR3 sequence: CASSSGGPYYNEQFF. CDR3 in DNA: TGTGCCAGCAGTTCGGGGGGCCCCTATTACAATGAGCAGTTCTTC.

This clone was counted once. J is TRBJ2-7 and V is TRBV10-3, with 12 nucleotides matching TRBD2. The germline gives CDR1 ENHRY, CDR2 SYGVKD. This CDR3 is built from 15 residues. The V gene end was trimmed by 6 bases and the J gene end by 1 base; junction bases not matched to a gene: 4. CDR3 residues: CAIRVTSGGSYEQYF. CDR3 nucleotides: TGTGCCATCAGGGTGACTAGCGGGGGTTCCTACGAGCAGTACTTC.

The rearrangement links TRBV6-5 to TRBJ1-3; the D is unclear. The CDR3 length is 13 residues. Per the germline V gene, CDR1 is MNHEY and CDR2 is SVGAGI. V was shortened by 5 bases and J by 7 bases, with 12 bases between the two germline ends. This chain's CDR3 is CASSPKSPNTIYF. The CDR3 DNA sequence: TGTGCCAGCAGTCCGAAGAGCCCCAACACCATATATTTT.

The V call is TRBV5-5, the J call TRBJ1-5, with D unresolved. Trimming removed 7 bases from V and 0 bases from J, with 5 bases in between. The CDR3 has 12 amino acids. CDR1 and CDR2 (germline): SGHKS, YYEKEE (reference sequence). DNA for the CDR3: TGTGCCAGCGGAGATAGCAATCAGCCCCAGCATTTT. Amino acids: CASGDSNQPQHF.

The V and J genes are TRBV18 and TRBJ1-4; TRBD1 might be the D (5 bases). Germline loops: CDR1 KGHSH, CDR2 LQKENI. This CDR3 region has 14 residues. V was trimmed by 2 bases and J by 7 bases, leaving 11 bases between them. The CDR3 sequence is CASSPSQGSEKLFF. CDR3 sequence (DNA): TGTGCCAGCTCACCATCCCAGGGAAGTGAAAAACTGTTTTTT.

This chain links TRBV6-5 with TRBJ2-1, with 9 bases fitting TRBD2. The CDR3 has 16 amino acids. Germline V gives CDR1 MNHEY, CDR2 SVGAGI. The ends lost 4 bases at V and 4 bases at J; junction bases unmatched: 8. The DNA for the CDR3 is TGTGCCAGCAGTTTGTCTAGCGGGACGATGTACAATGAGCAGTTCTTC. It yields the protein CASSLSSGTMYNEQFF.

This chain uses TRBV13 with TRBJ1-4; D may be TRBD1 (5 bases). V was cut by 7 bases and J by 8 bases, with 17 bases left in between. This CDR3 spans 14 amino acids. The V gene's germline CDR1 is PRHDT and CDR2 FYEKMQ (reference sequence). Here the CDR3 reads CASTRGGVNEKLFF. The CDR3 DNA reads as TGTGCCAGCACCCGGGGGGGAGTGAACGAAAAACTGTTTTTT.

V is TRBV9 and J is TRBJ2-7; D possibly corresponds to TRBD1 (5 bases). V lost 2 bases, J lost 6 bases, and 12 bases lay in between. Germline V gene sequence: CDR1 SGDLS, CDR2 YYNGEE. The CDR3 loop spans 13 amino acids. DNA of the CDR3: TGTGCCAGCAGCGTCCAGGGCCCCGGCGAGCAGTACTTC. It encodes CASSVQGPGEQYF.

The J gene is TRBJ2-5, the V gene TRBV7-2; D is perhaps TRBD1 (6 bases). The CDR3 totals 15 residues. V was pared by 1 base and J by 2 bases, with 11 bases between. Germline V lookup: CDR1 SGHTA, CDR2 FQGNSA. This CDR3 reads CASSLDQGRQETQYF. The DNA for the CDR3 is TGTGCCAGCAGCTTAGACCAGGGGAGACAAGAGACCCAGTACTTC.

The J gene is TRBJ1-3, the V gene TRBV18; D not certain. V gave up 3 bases and J gave up 3 bases, with 18 bases separating them. Germline CDR1 is KGHSH and CDR2 is LQKENI. The CDR3 runs to 17 residues. This chain's CDR3 is CASSPQPLISRGNTIYF. For the CDR3, the DNA is TGTGCCAGCTCACCCCAACCCCTAATCTCCCGTGGAAACACCATATATTTT.

The gene calls are TRBV7-3 and TRBJ2-5; 11 nucleotides align to TRBD2. Germline V gene data show CDR1 as SGHTA and CDR2 as FQGTGA. The CDR3 runs 15 residues. V lost 3 bases to trimming and J lost 4 bases; unmatched junction nucleotides: 4. Here the CDR3 reads CASSLLAGGPETQYF. DNA of the CDR3: TGTGCCAGCAGCTTGCTAGCGGGGGGCCCAGAGACCCAGTACTTC.

This chain joins TRBV9 and TRBJ1-2; TRBD1 matches at 8 bases. Germline values: CDR1 SGDLS, CDR2 YYNGEE. The CDR3 is made up of 16 amino acids. The ends lost 0 bases at V and 8 bases at J; junction bases unmatched: 12. The CDR3 DNA sequence: TGTGCCAGCAGCGTAGGGCCCCCAGGGGGCGCGGTGGGCTACACCTTC. Translating it yields CASSVGPPGGAVGYTF.

The chain recombines TRBV5-5 with TRBJ2-7, with a possible D match to TRBD1 (6 bases). This CDR3 has 13 residues. The germline V gene has CDR1 SGHKS and CDR2 YYEKEE (reference sequence). The V end lost 3 bases, the J end lost 3 bases, and 10 bases lay between the germline ends. The CDR3 nucleotides are TGTGCCAGCAGCTCGGACAGTCTCTACGAGCAGTACTTC. Translating it yields CASSSDSLYEQYF.